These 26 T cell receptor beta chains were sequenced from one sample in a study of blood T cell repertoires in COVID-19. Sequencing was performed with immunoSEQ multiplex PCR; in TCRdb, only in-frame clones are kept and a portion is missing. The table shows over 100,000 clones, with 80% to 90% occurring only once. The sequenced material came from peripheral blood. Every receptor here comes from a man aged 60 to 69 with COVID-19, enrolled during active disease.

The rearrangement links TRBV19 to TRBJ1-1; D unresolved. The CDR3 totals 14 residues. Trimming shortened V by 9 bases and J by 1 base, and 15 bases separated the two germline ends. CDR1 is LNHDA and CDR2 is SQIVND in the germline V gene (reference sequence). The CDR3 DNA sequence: TGTGCCAGCAACCTACTGGGCAGGAACACTGAAGCTTTCTTT. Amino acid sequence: CASNLLGRNTEAFF.

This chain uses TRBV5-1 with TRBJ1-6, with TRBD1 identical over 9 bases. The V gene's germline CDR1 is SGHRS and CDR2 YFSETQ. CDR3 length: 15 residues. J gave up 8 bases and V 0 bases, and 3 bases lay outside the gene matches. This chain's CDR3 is CASSLGDREDSPLHF. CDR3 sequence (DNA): TGCGCCAGCAGCTTGGGGGACAGGGAGGATTCACCCCTCCACTTT.

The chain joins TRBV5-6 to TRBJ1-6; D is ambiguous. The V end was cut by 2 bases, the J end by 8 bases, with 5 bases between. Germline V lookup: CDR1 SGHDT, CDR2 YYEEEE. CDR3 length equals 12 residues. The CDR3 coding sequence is TGTGCCAGCAGCTTCTCTTATTCACCCCTCCACTTT. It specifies CASSFSYSPLHF.

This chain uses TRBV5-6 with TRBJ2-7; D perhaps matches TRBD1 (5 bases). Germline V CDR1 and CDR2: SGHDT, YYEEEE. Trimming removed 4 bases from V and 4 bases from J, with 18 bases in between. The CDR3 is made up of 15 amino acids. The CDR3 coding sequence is TGTGCCAGCAGCCAGGATCCTCAGGGTCCGTACGAGCAGTACTTC. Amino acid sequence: CASSQDPQGPYEQYF.

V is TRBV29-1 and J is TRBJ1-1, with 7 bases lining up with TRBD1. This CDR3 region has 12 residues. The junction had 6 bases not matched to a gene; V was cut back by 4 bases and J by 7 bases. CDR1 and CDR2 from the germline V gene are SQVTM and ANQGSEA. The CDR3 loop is CSVAGQKIEAFF. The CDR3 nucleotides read TGCAGCGTTGCGGGACAGAAAATTGAAGCTTTCTTT.

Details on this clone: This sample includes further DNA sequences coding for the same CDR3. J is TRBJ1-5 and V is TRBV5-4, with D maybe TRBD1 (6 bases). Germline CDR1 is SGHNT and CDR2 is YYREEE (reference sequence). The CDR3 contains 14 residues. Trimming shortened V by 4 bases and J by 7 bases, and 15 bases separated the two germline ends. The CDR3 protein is CASSQGTGNQPQHF. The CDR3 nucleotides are TGTGCCAGCAGCCAAGGAACAGGGAACCAGCCCCAGCATTTT. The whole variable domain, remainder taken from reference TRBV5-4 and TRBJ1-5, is ETGVTQSPTHLIKTRGQQVTLRCSSQSGHNTVSWYQQALGQGPQFIFQYYREEENGRGNFPPRFSGLQFPNYSSELNVNALELDDSALYLCASSQGTGNQPQHFGDGTRLSIL.

CDR3 coding DNA: TGTGCCTGGAGTACCGGGACAGGACCCTACGAGCAGTACTTC. Amino acids: CAWSTGTGPYEQYF. The chain is built from TRBV30 and TRBJ2-7; the match to TRBD1 covers 8 bases. CDR3 length equals 14 residues. V dropped 2 bases and J dropped 2; count of bases not matched to a gene: 5. The germline CDR1 and CDR2 sequences are GTSNPN and SVGIG (reference sequence). The full variable domain, with the rest looked up from reference TRBV30 and TRBJ2-7, is SQTIHQWPATLVQPVGSPLSLECTVEGTSNPNLYWYRQAAGRGLQLLFYSVGIGQISSEVPQNLSASRPQDRQFILSSKKLLLSDSGFYLCAWSTGTGPYEQYFGPGTRLTVT.

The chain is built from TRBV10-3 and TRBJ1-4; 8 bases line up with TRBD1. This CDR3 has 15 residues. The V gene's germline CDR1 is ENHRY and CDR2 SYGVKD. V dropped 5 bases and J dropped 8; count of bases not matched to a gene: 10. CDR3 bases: TGTGCCATCAGTCAAGACAGGGGCGGTGGCGAAAAACTGTTTTTT. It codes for CAISQDRGGGEKLFF.

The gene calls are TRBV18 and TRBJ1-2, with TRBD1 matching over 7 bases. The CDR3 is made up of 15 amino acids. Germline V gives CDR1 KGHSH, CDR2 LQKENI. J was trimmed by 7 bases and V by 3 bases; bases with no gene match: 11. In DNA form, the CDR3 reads TGTGCCAGCTCACCCAAAGAGGGGGCGTCGGCTGGCTACACCTTC. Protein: CASSPKEGASAGYTF.

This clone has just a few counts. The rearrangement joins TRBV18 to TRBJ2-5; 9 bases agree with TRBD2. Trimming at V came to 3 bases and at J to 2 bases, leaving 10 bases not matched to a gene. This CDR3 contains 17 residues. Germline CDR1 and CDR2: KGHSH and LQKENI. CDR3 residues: CASSPPGSGGTQETQYF. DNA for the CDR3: TGTGCCAGCTCACCCCCGGGTAGCGGGGGCACACAAGAGACCCAGTACTTC. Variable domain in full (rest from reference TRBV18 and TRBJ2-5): NAGVMQNPRHLVRRRGQEARLRCSPMKGHSHVYWYRQLPEEGLKFMVYLQKENIIDESGMPKERFSAEFPKEGPSILRIQQVVRGDSAAYFCASSPPGSGGTQETQYFGPGTRLLVL.

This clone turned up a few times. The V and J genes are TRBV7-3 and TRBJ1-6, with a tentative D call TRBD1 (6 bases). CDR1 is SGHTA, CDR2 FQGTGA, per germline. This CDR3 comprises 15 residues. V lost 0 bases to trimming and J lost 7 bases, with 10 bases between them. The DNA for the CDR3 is TGTGCCAGCAGCTTAACGGCAGGGGCGAATTCACCCCTCCACTTT. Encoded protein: CASSLTAGANSPLHF.

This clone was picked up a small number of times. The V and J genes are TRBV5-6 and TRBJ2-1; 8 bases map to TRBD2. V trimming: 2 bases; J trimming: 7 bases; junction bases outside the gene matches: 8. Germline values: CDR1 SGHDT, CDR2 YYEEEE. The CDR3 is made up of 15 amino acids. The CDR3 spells CASSLLGGAKNEQFF. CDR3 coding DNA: TGTGCCAGCAGCTTACTCGGGGGGGCAAAAAATGAGCAGTTCTTC.

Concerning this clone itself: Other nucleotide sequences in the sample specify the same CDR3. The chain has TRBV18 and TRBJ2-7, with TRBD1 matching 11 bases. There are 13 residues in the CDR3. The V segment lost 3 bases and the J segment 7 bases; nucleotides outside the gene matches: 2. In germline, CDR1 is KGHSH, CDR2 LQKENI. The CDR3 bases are TGTGCCAGCTCACCCGGGACAGGGGGAGAGCAGTACTTC. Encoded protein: CASSPGTGGEQYF.

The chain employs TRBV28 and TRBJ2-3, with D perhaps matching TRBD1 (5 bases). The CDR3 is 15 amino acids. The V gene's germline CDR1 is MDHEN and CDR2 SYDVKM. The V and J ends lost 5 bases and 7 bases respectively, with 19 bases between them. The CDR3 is CASSASGATTNTQYF. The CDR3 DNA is TGTGCCAGCAGTGCGAGTGGGGCGACAACCAATACGCAGTATTTT.

The CDR3 region is CASSLGGAEVADTQYF. Written as DNA, the CDR3 is TGTGCCAGCAGCTTAGGGGGGGCCGAGGTCGCAGATACGCAGTATTTT. The chain joins TRBV13 to TRBJ2-3, with D perhaps matching TRBD1 (6 bases). This CDR3 is built from 16 residues. V lost 0 bases and J lost 4, with 14 bases in between. The germline CDR1 and CDR2 sequences are PRHDT and FYEKMQ (reference sequence). The full variable domain, rest sourced from reference TRBV13 and TRBJ2-3, is AAGVIQSPRHLIKEKRETATLKCYPIPRHDTVYWYQQGPGQDPQFLISFYEKMQSDKGSIPDRFSAQQFSDYHSELNMSSLELGDSALYFCASSLGGAEVADTQYFGPGTRLTVL.

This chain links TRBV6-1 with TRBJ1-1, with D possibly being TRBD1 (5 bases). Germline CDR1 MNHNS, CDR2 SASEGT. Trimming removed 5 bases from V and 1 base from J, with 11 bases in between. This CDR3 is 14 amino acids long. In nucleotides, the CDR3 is TGTGCCAGCAGTTATCCAGGGTGGAACACTGAAGCTTTCTTT. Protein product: CASSYPGWNTEAFF.

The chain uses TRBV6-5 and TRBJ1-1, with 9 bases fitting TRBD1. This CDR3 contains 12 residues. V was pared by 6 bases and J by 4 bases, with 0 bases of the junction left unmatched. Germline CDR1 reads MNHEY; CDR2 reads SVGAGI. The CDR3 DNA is TGTGCCAGCAGGACAGGGGGCACTGAAGCTTTCTTT. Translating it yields CASRTGGTEAFF.

CDR3 region: CATAGQTNYGYTF. The CDR3 DNA reads TGTGCCACCGCAGGACAGACTAACTATGGCTACACCTTC. The chain employs TRBV24-1 and TRBJ1-2; the D gene is possibly TRBD1 (6 bases). This CDR3 is built from 13 residues. The ends were cut back, 9 bases at V and 0 bases at J, with 10 bases in the middle. Germline V gene lookup returns CDR1 KGHDR and CDR2 SFDVKD.

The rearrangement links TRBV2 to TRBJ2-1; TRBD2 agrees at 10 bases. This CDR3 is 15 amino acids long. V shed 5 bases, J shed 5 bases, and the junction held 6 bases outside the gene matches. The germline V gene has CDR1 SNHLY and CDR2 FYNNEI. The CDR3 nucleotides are TGTGCCAGCAGTACAGAGCGGGGGGGCGACAATGAGCAGTTCTTC. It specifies CASSTERGGDNEQFF.

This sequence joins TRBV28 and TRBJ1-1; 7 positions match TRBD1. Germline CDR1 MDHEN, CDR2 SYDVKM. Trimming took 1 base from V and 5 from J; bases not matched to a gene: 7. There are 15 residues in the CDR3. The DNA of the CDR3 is TGTGCCAGCAGTTTATTAGAGACAGGGTTGACTGAAGCTTTCTTT. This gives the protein CASSLLETGLTEAFF.

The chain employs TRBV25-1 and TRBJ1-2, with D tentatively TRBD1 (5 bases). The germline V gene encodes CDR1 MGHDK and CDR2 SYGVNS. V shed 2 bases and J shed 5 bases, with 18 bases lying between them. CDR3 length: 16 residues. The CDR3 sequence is CASSEMWTTEVYGYTF. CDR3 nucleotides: TGTGCCAGCAGTGAAATGTGGACGACAGAGGTTTATGGCTACACCTTC.

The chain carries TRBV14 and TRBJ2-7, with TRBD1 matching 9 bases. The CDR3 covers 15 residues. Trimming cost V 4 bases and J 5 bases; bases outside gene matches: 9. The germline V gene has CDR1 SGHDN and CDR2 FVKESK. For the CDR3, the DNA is TGTGCCAGCAGCCCGAAGGACAGGGGCTACAACGAGCAGTACTTC. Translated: CASSPKDRGYNEQYF.

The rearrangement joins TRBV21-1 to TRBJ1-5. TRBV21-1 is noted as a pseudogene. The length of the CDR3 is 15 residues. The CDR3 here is CARRGGALSNQPQHF. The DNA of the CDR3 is TGTGCCAGGAGGGGGGGGGCGCTTAGCAATCAGCCCCAGCATTTT.

The CDR3 sequence is CASSEMGQKETQYF. For the CDR3, the DNA is TGTGCCAGCAGTGAAATGGGACAGAAAGAGACCCAGTACTTC. The chain couples TRBV6-1 to TRBJ2-5; 7 bases fit TRBD1. The CDR3 consists of 14 residues. Germline values: CDR1 MNHNS, CDR2 SASEGT. The V gene end was trimmed by 2 bases and the J gene end by 3 bases; junction bases not matched to a gene: 3.

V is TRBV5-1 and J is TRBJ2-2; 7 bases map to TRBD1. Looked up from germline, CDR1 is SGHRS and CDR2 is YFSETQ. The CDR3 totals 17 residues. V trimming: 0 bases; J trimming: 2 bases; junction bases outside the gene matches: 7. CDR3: CASSLGPRQGNTGELFF. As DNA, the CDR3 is TGCGCCAGCAGCTTGGGTCCGAGACAGGGAAACACCGGGGAGCTGTTTTTT.

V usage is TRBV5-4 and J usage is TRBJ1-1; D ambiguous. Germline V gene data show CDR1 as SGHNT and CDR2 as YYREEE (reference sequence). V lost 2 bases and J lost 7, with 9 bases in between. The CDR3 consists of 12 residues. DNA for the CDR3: TGTGCCAGCAGCTTTAGTACCGGTGAAGCTTTCTTT. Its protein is CASSFSTGEAFF. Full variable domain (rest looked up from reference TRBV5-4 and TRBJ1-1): ETGVTQSPTHLIKTRGQQVTLRCSSQSGHNTVSWYQQALGQGPQFIFQYYREEENGRGNFPPRFSGLQFPNYSSELNVNALELDDSALYLCASSFSTGEAFFGQGTRLTVV.